Sequencing of this T cell receptor beta chain was carried out in a study of blood T cell repertoires in COVID-19. Participants were placed into cohorts based on the clinical history they reported. Cohort 3 recovered donors had two negative PCRs, clearance, or symptom resolution. Original methodology: Scientists estimated how many nucleated cells there were by amplifying reference gene primers. Sequenced by immunoSEQ multiplex PCR; TCRdb stores in-frame clones only, minus some. V, J and clone size are taken as reported in that table, and D and trimming were inferred from the DNA itself. The sample lists almost 250,000 clones, roughly 90% occurring once. This CDR3 has 15 residues.

What was sequenced was PBMCs or T cells enriched from blood (not recorded which). The sequence came from a woman in her 30s who had recovered from COVID-19. The chain recombines TRBV21-1 with TRBJ1-2. TRBV21-1 is a pseudogene locus. The CDR3 reads CASSKGRVVNYGYTF. DNA for the CDR3: TGTGCCAGCAGCAAAGGGCGGGTCGTCAACTATGGCTACACCTTC.